This is a list of T cell receptor beta chains from one sample in a study of cytomegalovirus exposure and HLA in healthy donors. Assay used: immunoSEQ multiplex PCR; TCRdb lists only in-frame clones, some missing. Of 95,000 to 150,000 clones listed, around 78% were seen once; the top ten hold around 3.6%. Sequenced sample: PBMCs. The receptor set was obtained from a man between 35 and 55 years old in good health and CMV-seronegative. Each CDR3 is given with its conserved first and last residue. The order of the fields is J gene, clone size, D gene, V gene, CDR3 protein, CDR3 DNA. The D gene is left open where the match is weak. Size is stated for part of the rows, as once, few or many counts, or as a class when the clone is expanded.

j_call: TRBJ1-2; clone_size: .; d_call: .; v_call: TRBV7-2; cdr3_aa: CASTLSAHRGVNGYTF; cdr3_nt: TGTGCCAGCACCCTTAGTGCTCATCGGGGAGTCAATGGCTACACCTTC
j_call: TRBJ1-4; clone_size: .; d_call: TRBD1; v_call: TRBV7-6; cdr3_aa: CASSLGTAGGKLFF; cdr3_nt: TGTGCCAGCAGCCTCGGGACAGCTGGGGGAAAACTGTTTTTT
j_call: TRBJ2-3; clone_size: .; d_call: TRBD1; v_call: TRBV7-2; cdr3_aa: CASSSTGGSTDTQYF; cdr3_nt: TGTGCCAGCAGCTCGACAGGGGGTTCCACAGATACGCAGTATTTT
j_call: TRBJ2-7; clone_size: .; d_call: .; v_call: TRBV28; cdr3_aa: CASSFGQGLPSYEQYF; cdr3_nt: TGTGCCAGCAGTTTCGGCCAGGGGCTACCCTCCTACGAGCAGTACTTC
j_call: TRBJ2-7; clone_size: .; d_call: .; v_call: TRBV5-1; cdr3_aa: CASSPNPTGTYEQYF; cdr3_nt: TGCGCCAGCAGCCCCAACCCCACAGGGACCTACGAGCAGTACTTC
j_call: TRBJ1-1; clone_size: .; d_call: .; v_call: TRBV11-3; cdr3_aa: CASSNGEGEAFF; cdr3_nt: TGTGCCAGCAGCAACGGTGAGGGTGAAGCTTTCTTT
j_call: TRBJ1-1; clone_size: .; d_call: TRBD1; v_call: TRBV6-5; cdr3_aa: CASIKDRARPEAFF; cdr3_nt: TGTGCCAGCATTAAGGACAGGGCCAGGCCTGAAGCTTTCTTT
j_call: TRBJ2-7; clone_size: .; d_call: TRBD1; v_call: TRBV7-2; cdr3_aa: CASSQKKTGGVYEQYF; cdr3_nt: TGTGCCAGCAGCCAAAAGAAGACAGGGGGCGTCTACGAGCAGTACTTC
j_call: TRBJ1-1; clone_size: .; d_call: .; v_call: TRBV5-1; cdr3_aa: CASSLAVSGGGRAFF; cdr3_nt: TGCGCCAGCAGCTTGGCCGTGTCGGGGGGCGGGCGAGCTTTCTTT
j_call: TRBJ1-1; clone_size: few; d_call: TRBD1; v_call: TRBV7-9; cdr3_aa: CASSPRTGNLEAFF; cdr3_nt: TGTGCCAGCAGCCCCCGGACAGGAAATCTTGAAGCTTTCTTT